This T cell receptor (beta chain) was found in a study of graft-versus-host responses after intestinal transplantation. The wider study: Multivisceral, liver-intestinal, or isolated intestinal transplants were given to recipients.

Generated by immunoSEQ multiplex PCR, the TCRdb table keeps only in-frame clones and is missing some. This sample has approximately 9,500 clones, with around 92% found just once. Concerning this clone itself: As yet, its antigen is unknown.

Per the germline V gene, CDR1 is LNHDA and CDR2 is SQIVND (reference sequence). V was pared by 1 base and J by 4 bases, with 8 bases between. The CDR3 consists of 13 residues. Study-level points and caveats: Allografts of one patient group, those with graft-donor T cell macrochimerism, had high graft-versus-host to host-versus-graft clonal ratios.

This chain uses TRBV19 with TRBJ2-7; D remains ambiguous. This receptor was obtained from a human patient who received an intestinal transplant, so some T cells may come from the graft donor. The sequencing here drew on PBMCs, taken 40 to 45 days after intestinal transplantation. DNA for the CDR3: TGTGCCAGTAGTATAGGTCGCAGATACGAGCAGTACTTC. Its protein product is CASSIGRRYEQYF.